This T cell receptor (beta chain) derives from a study of blood T cell repertoires in COVID-19 (dated by TCRdb to about 2020). At the level of the whole study: The collaborator samples originated in the United States, Italy and Spain and spanned the acute and convalescent phases of COVID-19. The material from the prospective study consisted of cDNA or gDNA derived from T cells, B-cell-depleted T cells, or PBMCs. Deeply sampled blood TCRbeta repertoires from subjects exposed to, actively infected with, or recovered from COVID-19 were included in the dataset. The repertoires were released in a freely available public database intended as a resource for research on the immune response to SARS-CoV-2. The samples were drawn from the first 160 participants of the ongoing ImmuneRACE study and from 950 to 1,500 subjects provided by 6 global collaborators. The sample metadata nearly always contained a de-identified subject ID, COVID-19 status, age in years and sex. Where available, HLA class I and class II types were taken from metadata supplied by the sample provider and were not determined by assay-based typing. Summary of the overall study and its limitations: Clinical and demographic metadata were provided uncurated, with the amount varying by source and participant.

As for this clone: What antigen it recognizes has not been identified. Per-nucleotide qualities are absent, and no much larger clonotype sits a single base away.

At one collaborating source in Seattle, patients were enrolled during active infection and were followed longitudinally through the course of disease. The collaborating institutions used their own protocols to collect whole blood in K2EDTA tubes. For TCRbeta analysis, collaborators shipped samples as frozen whole blood, isolated PBMCs, or DNA extracted from either of those sample types. Deletion took 3 bases off V and 6 bases off J, with a span of 15 bases between the germline ends. The CDR1 and CDR2 encoded by the germline V gene (reference sequence) are LNHDA and SQIVND. Counted from cysteine to phenylalanine, this CDR3 has 14 amino acids. Kept here is only the CDR3 DNA, which spans 42 bases and is read in frame from base 1. The immunoSEQ Assay, a bias-controlled multiplex PCR, was used to amplify TCRbeta CDR3 regions from genomic DNA. The original pipeline was this. Nucleated cell counts per sample were estimated from amplification of reference gene primers within the assay. To quantify the absolute abundance of each unique TCRbeta CDR3 rearrangement, sequence reads were collapsed and filtered. For each sample, productive Simpson clonality was calculated as the square root of Simpson's diversity index over productive rearrangements. The table comes from immuneACCESS by way of TCRdb, which keeps in-frame sequences with V and J called. Part of the clones is missing from these tables; in studies checked, under half for an unresolved V gene and the rest for unknown reasons. D and trimming were read from the DNA, whereas the V and J calls and clone size are those reported in that table. This sample comprises about 260,000 clones, around 87% of them detected only once. The top ten clonotypes cover about 5% of the sample.

The chain is assembled from TRBV19 and TRBJ2-7; the D gene cannot be named for sure. This receptor was identified in a woman aged 55-70 years with COVID-19, enrolled during active disease. Sample: peripheral blood. CDR3 loop: CASSILSSRSEQYF. At the DNA level, the sequence is TGTGCCAGTAGTATTCTTTCTAGTCGGAGCGAGCAGTACTTC.